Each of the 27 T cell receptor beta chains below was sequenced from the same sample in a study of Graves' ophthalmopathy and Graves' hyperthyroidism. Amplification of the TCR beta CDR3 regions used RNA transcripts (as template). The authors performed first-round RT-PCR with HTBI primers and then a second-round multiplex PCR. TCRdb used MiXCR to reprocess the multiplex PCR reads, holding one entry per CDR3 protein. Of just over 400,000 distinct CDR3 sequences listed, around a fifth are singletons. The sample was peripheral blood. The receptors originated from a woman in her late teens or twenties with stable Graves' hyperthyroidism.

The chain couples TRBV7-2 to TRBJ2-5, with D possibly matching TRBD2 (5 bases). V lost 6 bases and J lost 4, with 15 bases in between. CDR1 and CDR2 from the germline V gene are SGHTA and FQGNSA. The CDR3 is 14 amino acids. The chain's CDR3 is CASSYLGVSETQYF. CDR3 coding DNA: TGTGCCAGCAGTTACTTGGGAGTGTCAGAGACCCAGTACTTC.

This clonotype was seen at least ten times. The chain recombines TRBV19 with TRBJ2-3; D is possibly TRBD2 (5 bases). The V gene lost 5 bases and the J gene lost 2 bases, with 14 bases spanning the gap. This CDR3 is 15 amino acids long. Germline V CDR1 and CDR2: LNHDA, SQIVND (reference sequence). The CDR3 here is CASSSLGSNTDTQYF. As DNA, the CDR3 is TGTGCCAGTAGTTCCTTAGGGAGTAACACAGATACGCAGTATTTT.

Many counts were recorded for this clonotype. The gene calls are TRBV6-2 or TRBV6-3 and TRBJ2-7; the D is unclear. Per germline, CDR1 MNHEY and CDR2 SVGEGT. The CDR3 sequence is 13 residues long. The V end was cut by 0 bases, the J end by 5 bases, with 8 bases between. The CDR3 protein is CASSYSGFHEQYF. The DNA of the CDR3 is TGTGCCAGCAGTTACTCAGGGTTCCACGAGCAGTACTTC.

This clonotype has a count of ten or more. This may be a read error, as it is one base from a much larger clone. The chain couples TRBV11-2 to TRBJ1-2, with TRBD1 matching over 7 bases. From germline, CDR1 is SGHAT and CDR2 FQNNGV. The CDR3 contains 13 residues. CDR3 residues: CTSSSETGPGYTF. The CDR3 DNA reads TGTACCAGCAGCTCAGAGACAGGGCCTGGCTACACCTTC.

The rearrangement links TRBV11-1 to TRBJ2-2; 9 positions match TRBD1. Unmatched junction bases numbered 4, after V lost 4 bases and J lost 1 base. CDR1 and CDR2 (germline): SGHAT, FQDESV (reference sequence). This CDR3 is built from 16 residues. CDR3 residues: CASSSRTGVNTGELFF. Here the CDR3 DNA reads TGTGCCAGCAGCTCCCGGACAGGGGTGAACACCGGGGAGCTGTTTTTT.

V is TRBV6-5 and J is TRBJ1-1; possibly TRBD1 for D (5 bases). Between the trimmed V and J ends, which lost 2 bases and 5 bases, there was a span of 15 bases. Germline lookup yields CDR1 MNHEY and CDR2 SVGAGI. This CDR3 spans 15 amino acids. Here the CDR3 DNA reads TGTGCCAGCAGTTACCGGACTGAGGGGACGACTGAAGCTTTCTTT. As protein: CASSYRTEGTTEAFF.

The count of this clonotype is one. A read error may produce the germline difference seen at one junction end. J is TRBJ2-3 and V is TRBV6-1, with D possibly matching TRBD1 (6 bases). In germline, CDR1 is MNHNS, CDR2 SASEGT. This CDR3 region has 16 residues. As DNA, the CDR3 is TGTGCCAGCACAACTATACCGGGACAAAGCACAGATGCGCAGTATTTT. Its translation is CASTTIPGQSTDAQYF.

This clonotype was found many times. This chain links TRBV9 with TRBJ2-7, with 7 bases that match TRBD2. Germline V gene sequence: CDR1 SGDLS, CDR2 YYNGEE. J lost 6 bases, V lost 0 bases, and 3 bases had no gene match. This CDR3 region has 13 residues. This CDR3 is CASSVGGGGEQYF. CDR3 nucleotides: TGTGCCAGCAGCGTAGGCGGCGGGGGCGAGCAGTACTTC. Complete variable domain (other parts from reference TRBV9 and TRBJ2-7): DSGVTQTPKHLITATGQRVTLRCSPRSGDLSVYWYQQSLDQGLQFLIQYYNGEERAKGNILERFSAQQFPDLHSELNLSSLELGDSALYFCASSVGGGGEQYFGPGTRLTVT.

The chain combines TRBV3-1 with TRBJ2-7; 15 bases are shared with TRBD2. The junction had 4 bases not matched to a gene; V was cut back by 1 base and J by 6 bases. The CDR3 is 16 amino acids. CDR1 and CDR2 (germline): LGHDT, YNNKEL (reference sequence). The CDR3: CASSQGGLAGGIEQYF. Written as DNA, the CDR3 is TGTGCCAGCAGCCAAGGAGGACTAGCGGGAGGGATCGAGCAGTACTTC.

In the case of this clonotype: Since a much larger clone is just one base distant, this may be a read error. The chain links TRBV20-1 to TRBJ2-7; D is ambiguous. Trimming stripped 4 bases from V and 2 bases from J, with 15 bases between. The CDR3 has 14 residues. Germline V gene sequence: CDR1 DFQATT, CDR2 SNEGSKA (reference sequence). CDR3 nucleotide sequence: TGCAGTGCTAAATTGGCTCGCCTACCCTACGAGCAGTACTTC. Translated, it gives CSAKLARLPYEQYF.

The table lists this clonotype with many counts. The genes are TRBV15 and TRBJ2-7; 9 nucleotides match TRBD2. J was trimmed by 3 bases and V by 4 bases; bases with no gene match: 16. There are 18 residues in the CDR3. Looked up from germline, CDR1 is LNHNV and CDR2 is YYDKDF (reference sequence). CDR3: CATSMLTGGRAGIYEQYF. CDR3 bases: TGTGCCACCAGCATGCTCACAGGCGGGAGGGCAGGGATCTACGAGCAGTACTTC.

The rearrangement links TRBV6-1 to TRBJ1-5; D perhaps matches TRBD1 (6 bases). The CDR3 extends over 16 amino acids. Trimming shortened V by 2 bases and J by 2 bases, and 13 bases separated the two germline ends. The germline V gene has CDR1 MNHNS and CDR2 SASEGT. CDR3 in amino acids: CASSERAGGGNQPQHF. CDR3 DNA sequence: TGTGCCAGCAGTGAAAGGGCGGGGGGCGGCAATCAGCCCCAGCATTTT.

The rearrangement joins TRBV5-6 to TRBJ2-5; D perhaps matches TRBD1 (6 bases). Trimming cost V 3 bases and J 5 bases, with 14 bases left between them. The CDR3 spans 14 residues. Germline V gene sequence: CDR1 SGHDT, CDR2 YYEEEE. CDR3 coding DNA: TGTGCCAGCAGCTCAGCTCGGACAGACGAGACCCAGTACTTC. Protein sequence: CASSSARTDETQYF.

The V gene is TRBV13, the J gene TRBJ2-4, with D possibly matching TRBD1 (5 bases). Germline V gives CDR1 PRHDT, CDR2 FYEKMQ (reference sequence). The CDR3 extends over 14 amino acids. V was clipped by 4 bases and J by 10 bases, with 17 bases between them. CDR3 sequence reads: CASSSRPNKGIQYF. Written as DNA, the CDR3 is TGTGCCAGCAGCTCCAGACCCAATAAGGGGATTCAGTACTTC.

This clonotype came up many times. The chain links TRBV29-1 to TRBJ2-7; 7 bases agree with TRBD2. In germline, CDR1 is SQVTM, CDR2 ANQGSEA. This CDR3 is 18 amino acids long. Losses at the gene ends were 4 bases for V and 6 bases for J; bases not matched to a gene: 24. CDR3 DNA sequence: TGCAGCGTTGTCGTCCATCCTAGCGGATCATTGGAGTCGGGCGAGCAGTACTTC. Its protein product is CSVVVHPSGSLESGEQYF.

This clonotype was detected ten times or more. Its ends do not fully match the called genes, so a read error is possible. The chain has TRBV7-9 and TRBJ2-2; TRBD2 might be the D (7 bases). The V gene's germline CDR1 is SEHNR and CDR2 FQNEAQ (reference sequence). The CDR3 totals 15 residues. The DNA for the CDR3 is TGTGCCAGCAGCCAGAGGCGGGGGCCGGCCGGGGGGCTGTTTTTT. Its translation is CASSQRRGPAGGLFF.

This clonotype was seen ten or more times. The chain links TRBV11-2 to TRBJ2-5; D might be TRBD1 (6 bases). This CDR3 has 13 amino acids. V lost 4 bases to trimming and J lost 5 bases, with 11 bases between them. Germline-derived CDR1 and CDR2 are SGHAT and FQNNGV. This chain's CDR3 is CASSWGLRETQYF. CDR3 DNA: TGTGCCAGCAGCTGGGGGCTCCGGGAGACCCAGTACTTC.

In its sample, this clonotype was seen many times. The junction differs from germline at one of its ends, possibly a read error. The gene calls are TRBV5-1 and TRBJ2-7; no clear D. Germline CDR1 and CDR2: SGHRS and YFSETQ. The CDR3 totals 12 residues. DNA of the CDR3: TGCGCCAGCAGCTTGGATGGGCCTCGCCTCTCATTC. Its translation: CASSLDGPRLSF.

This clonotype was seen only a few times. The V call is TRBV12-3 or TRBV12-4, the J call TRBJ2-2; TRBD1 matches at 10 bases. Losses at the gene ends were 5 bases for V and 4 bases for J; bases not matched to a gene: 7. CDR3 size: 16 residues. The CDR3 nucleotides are TGTGCCAGCAGTACCCGACAGGGGGCCCTCACCGGGGAGCTGTTTTTT. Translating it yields CASSTRQGALTGELFF.

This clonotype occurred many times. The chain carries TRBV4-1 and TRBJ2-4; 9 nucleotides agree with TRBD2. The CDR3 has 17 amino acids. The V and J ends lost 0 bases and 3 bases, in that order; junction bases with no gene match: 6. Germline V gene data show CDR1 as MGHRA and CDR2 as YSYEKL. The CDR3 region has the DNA TGCGCCAGCAGCCAAGATCGGCTAGCGGGATACAAAAACATTCAGTACTTC. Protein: CASSQDRLAGYKNIQYF.

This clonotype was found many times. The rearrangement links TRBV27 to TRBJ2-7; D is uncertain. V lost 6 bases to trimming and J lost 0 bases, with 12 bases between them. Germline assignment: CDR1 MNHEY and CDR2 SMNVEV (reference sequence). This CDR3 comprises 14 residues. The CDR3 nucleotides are TGTGCCAGCAGCATCACAGAGAGCTCCTACGAGCAGTACTTC. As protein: CASSITESSYEQYF.

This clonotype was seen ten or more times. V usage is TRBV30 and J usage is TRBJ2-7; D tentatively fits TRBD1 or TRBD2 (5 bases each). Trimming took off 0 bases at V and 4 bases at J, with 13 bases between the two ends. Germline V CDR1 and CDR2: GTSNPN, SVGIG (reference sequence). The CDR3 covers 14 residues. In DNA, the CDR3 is TGTGCCTGGAGTGTTGGGGGTGGGAGTTACGAGCAGTACTTC. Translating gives CAWSVGGGSYEQYF. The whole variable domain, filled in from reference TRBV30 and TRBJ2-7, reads SQTIHQWPATLVQPVGSPLSLECTVEGTSNPNLYWYRQAAGRGLQLLFYSVGIGQISSEVPQNLSASRPQDRQFILSSKKLLLSDSGFYLCAWSVGGGSYEQYFGPGTRLTVT.

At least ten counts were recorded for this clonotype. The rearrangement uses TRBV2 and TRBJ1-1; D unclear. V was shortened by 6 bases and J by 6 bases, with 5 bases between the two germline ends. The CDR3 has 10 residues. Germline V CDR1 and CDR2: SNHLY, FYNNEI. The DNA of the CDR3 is TGTGCCAGCAGAGTTTCTGAAGCTTTCTTT. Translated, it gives CASRVSEAFF.

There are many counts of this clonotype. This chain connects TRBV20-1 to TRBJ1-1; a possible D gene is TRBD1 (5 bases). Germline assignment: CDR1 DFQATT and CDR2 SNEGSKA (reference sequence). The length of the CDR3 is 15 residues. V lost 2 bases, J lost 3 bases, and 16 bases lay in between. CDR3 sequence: CSARNSREEYTEAFF. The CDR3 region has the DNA TGCAGTGCTAGAAATTCCAGGGAGGAGTACACTGAAGCTTTCTTT.

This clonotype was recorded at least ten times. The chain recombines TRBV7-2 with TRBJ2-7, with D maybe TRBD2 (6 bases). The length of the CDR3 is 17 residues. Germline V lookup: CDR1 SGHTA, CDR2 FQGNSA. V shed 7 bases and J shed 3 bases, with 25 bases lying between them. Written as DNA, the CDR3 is TGTGCCAGCACCTACGGGAAATGGGAGGAGTCGGACTACGAGCAGTACTTC. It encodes CASTYGKWEESDYEQYF. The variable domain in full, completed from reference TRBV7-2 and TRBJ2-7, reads GAGVSQSPSNKVTEKGKDVELRCDPISGHTALYWYRQSLGQGLEFLIYFQGNSAPDKSGLPSDRFSAERTGGSVSTLTIQRTQQEDSAVYLCASTYGKWEESDYEQYFGPGTRLTVT.

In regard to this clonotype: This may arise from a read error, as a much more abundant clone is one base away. DNA of the CDR3: TGTGCCAGTAGTATGACAGCTGGAAACACCATATATTTT. This codes for CASSMTAGNTIYF. The chain is built from TRBV19 and TRBJ1-3, with D possibly TRBD1 on 5 matching bases. The germline V and J ends were trimmed by 3 bases and 2 bases, with 5 bases remaining between them. Per germline, CDR1 LNHDA and CDR2 SQIVND (reference sequence). This CDR3 has 13 residues.

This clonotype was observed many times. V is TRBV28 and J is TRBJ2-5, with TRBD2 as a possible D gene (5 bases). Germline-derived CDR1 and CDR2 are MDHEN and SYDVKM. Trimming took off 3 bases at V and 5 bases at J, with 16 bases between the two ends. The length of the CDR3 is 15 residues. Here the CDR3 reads CASSFVASFDETQYF. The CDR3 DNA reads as TGTGCCAGCAGTTTTGTGGCTAGCTTCGACGAGACCCAGTACTTC. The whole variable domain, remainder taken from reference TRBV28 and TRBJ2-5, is DVKVTQSSRYLVKRTGEKVFLECVQDMDHENMFWYRQDPGLGLRLIYFSYDVKMKEKGDIPEGYSVSREKKERFSLILESASTNQTSMYLCASSFVASFDETQYFGPGTRLLVL.